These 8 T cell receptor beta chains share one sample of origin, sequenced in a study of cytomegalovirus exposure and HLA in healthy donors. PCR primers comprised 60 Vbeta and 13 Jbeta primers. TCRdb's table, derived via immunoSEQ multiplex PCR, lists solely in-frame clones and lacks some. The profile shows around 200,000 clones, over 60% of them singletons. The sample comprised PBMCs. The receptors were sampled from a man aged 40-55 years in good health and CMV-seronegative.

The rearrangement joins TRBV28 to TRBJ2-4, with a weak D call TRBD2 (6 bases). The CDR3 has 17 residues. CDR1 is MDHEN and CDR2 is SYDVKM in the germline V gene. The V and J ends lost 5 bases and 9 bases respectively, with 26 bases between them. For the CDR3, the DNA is TGTGCCAGCAGTCCGGGAGACGTGGGACTCTTATTGGGCATTCAGTACTTC. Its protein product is CASSPGDVGLLLGIQYF.

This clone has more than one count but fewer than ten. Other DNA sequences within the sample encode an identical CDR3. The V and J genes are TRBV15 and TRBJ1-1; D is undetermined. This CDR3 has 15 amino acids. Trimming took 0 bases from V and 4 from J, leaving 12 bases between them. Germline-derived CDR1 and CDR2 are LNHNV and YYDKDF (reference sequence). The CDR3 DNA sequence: TGTGCCACCAGCAGAGATCGGGATCCGGGCACTGAAGCTTTCTTT. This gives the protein CATSRDRDPGTEAFF.

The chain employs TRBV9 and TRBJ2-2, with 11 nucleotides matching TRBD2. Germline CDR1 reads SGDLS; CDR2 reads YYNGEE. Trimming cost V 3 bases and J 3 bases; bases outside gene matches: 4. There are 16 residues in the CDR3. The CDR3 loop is CASSERLAGYTGELFF. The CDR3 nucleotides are TGTGCCAGCAGCGAGAGACTAGCGGGGTACACCGGGGAGCTGTTTTTT. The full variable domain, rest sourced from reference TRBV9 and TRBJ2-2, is DSGVTQTPKHLITATGQRVTLRCSPRSGDLSVYWYQQSLDQGLQFLIQYYNGEERAKGNILERFSAQQFPDLHSELNLSSLELGDSALYFCASSERLAGYTGELFFGEGSRLTVL.

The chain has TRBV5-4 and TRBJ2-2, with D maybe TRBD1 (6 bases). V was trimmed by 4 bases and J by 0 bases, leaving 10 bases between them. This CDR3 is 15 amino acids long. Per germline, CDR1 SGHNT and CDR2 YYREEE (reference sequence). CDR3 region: CASSPGTTNTGELFF. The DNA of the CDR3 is TGTGCCAGCAGCCCCGGGACAACGAACACCGGGGAGCTGTTTTTT.

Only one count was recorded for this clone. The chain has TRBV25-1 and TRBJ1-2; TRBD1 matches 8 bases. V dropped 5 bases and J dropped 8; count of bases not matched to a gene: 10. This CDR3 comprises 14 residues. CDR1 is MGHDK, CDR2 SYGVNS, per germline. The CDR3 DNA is TGTGCCAGCAGTTTATCCCCAGGGGGCGCGGGCTACACCTTC. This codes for CASSLSPGGAGYTF.

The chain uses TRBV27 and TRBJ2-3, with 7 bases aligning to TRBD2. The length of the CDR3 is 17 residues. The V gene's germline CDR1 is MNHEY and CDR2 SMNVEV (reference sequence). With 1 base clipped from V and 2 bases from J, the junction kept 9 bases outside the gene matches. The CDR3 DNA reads TGTGCCAGCAGTTTATATAGGCGGGGGACCTACACAGATACGCAGTATTTT. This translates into CASSLYRRGTYTDTQYF.

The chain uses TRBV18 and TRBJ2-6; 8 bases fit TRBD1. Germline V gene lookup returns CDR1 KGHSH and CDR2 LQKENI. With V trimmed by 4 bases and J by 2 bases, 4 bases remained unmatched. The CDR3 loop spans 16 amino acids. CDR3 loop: CASSLDRGTGANVLTF. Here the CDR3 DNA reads TGTGCCAGCTCACTAGACAGGGGAACTGGGGCCAACGTCCTGACTTTC.

CDR3 residues: CASSREFGNTIYF. In DNA form, the CDR3 reads TGTGCCAGCAGTCGGGAGTTTGGAAACACCATATATTTT. The rearrangement joins TRBV11-3 to TRBJ1-3; D is ambiguous. The CDR3 is 13 residues long. Trimming left V 6 bases short and J 3 bases short, with 9 bases between. Germline V gene sequence: CDR1 SGHNT, CDR2 YENEEA.